This entry lists 18 T cell receptor beta chains sequenced from one sample in a study of blood T cell repertoires in COVID-19. The data were produced by immunoSEQ multiplex PCR, yet TCRdb's version contains in-frame clones alone and is incomplete. The sample lists 35,000 to 50,000 clones, roughly 90% occurring once. Sequencing input: peripheral blood. These receptors were collected from a man aged 50 or older with active COVID-19.

This chain uses TRBV2 with TRBJ2-1, with D possibly being TRBD2 (5 bases). The V gene's germline CDR1 is SNHLY and CDR2 FYNNEI. Trimming pared 6 bases from V and 8 bases from J, leaving 17 bases between. The CDR3 totals 14 residues. The CDR3 DNA reads TGTGCCAGCAGGATAACCCCTCTCGGGGATGAGCAGTTCTTC. Its protein product is CASRITPLGDEQFF.

The chain combines TRBV4-3 with TRBJ2-7; perhaps TRBD1 as D (6 bases). V dropped 4 bases and J dropped 3 bases, with 16 bases sitting between them. Germline CDR1 and CDR2: LGHNA and YSLEER. The CDR3 spans 15 residues. The CDR3 region has the DNA TGCGCCAGCAGCCGAGAGGTCAGGGGCGGCTACGAGCAGTACTTC. Translation: CASSREVRGGYEQYF.

J is TRBJ1-3 and V is TRBV12-3 or TRBV12-4; 10 nucleotides line up with TRBD1. The CDR3 covers 13 residues. The V gene end was trimmed by 5 bases and the J gene end by 7 bases; junction bases not matched to a gene: 2. The CDR3 sequence: CASSTGQGNTIYF. The CDR3 coding sequence is TGTGCCAGCAGTACGGGACAGGGGAACACCATATATTTT.

V and J are TRBV9 and TRBJ1-1; TRBD1 matches 10 bases. CDR1 and CDR2 from the germline V gene are SGDLS and YYNGEE. V lost 0 bases, J lost 0 bases, and 2 bases stayed unmatched. The CDR3 runs to 16 residues. The CDR3 DNA sequence: TGTGCCAGCAGCGTAGAGGGACAGGGGTTGAACACTGAAGCTTTCTTT. It translates to CASSVEGQGLNTEAFF.

The rearrangement links TRBV2 to TRBJ1-2; no definite D call. The germline V and J ends were trimmed by 4 bases and 1 base, with 10 bases remaining between them. The germline V gene has CDR1 SNHLY and CDR2 FYNNEI. The CDR3 totals 14 residues. The CDR3 is CASSVGRSNYGYTF. The CDR3, as DNA: TGTGCCAGCAGTGTTGGGAGGAGTAACTATGGCTACACCTTC.

V gene TRBV6-4 combines with J gene TRBJ1-2, with D tentatively TRBD1 (6 bases). The germline CDR1 and CDR2 sequences are MRHNA and SNTAGT. V dropped 6 bases and J dropped 7 bases, with 15 bases sitting between them. This CDR3 contains 13 residues. DNA for the CDR3: TGTGCCAGCAGCCCCACGGGACATTTTGGCTACACCTTC. Translated: CASSPTGHFGYTF.

This clone has a single count. The chain employs TRBV19 and TRBJ2-7; weak D call: TRBD1 (5 bases). Trimming removed 8 bases at V and 2 bases at J, with 13 bases between. The CDR3 length is 13 residues. CDR1 and CDR2 from the germline V gene are LNHDA and SQIVND (reference sequence). The CDR3 nucleotides are TGTGCCAGTTCGATGGGGCCAACCTACGAGCAGTACTTC. Protein sequence: CASSMGPTYEQYF. Together with reference TRBV19 and TRBJ2-7, the CDR3 gives the full variable domain: DGGITQSPKYLFRKEGQNVTLSCEQNLNHDAMYWYRQDPGQGLRLIYYSQIVNDFQKGDIAEGYSVSREKKESFPLTVTSAQKNPTAFYLCASSMGPTYEQYFGPGTRLTVT.

J is TRBJ1-5 and V is TRBV7-2; weak D call: TRBD1 (6 bases). Trimming removed 5 bases at V and 9 bases at J, with 17 bases between. This CDR3 contains 14 residues. From germline, CDR1 is SGHTA and CDR2 FQGNSA. The DNA for the CDR3 is TGTGCCAGCAGCGTCGACGGGGGGGCGAGGCCCCAGCATTTT. It yields the protein CASSVDGGARPQHF.

The gene calls are TRBV11-1 and TRBJ2-7; D is perhaps TRBD2 (5 bases). The V end lost 1 base, the J end lost 4 bases, and 5 bases lay between the germline ends. Germline V CDR1 and CDR2: SGHAT, FQDESV (reference sequence). This CDR3 contains 12 residues. Here the CDR3 reads CASSLGRYEQYF. For the CDR3, the DNA is TGTGCCAGCAGCTTAGGGAGGTACGAGCAGTACTTC. The variable domain in full, with the rest retrieved from reference TRBV11-1 and TRBJ2-7, is EAEVAQSPRYKITEKSQAVAFWCDPISGHATLYWYRQILGQGPELLVQFQDESVVDDSQLPKDRFSAERLKGVDSTLKIQPAELGDSAMYLCASSLGRYEQYFGPGTRLTVT.

The sample holds one count of this clone. The chain has TRBV7-2 and TRBJ1-3, with D perhaps matching TRBD1 (5 bases). The CDR3 consists of 16 residues. Germline-derived CDR1 and CDR2 are SGHTA and FQGNSA. V lost 1 base to trimming and J lost 0 bases, with 10 bases between them. CDR3 region: CASSLGGVSSGNTIYF. The CDR3 DNA is TGTGCCAGCAGCTTAGGGGGCGTGAGCTCTGGAAACACCATATATTTT. Filled out from reference TRBV7-2 and TRBJ1-3, the complete variable domain reads GAGVSQSPSNKVTEKGKDVELRCDPISGHTALYWYRQSLGQGLEFLIYFQGNSAPDKSGLPSDRFSAERTGGSVSTLTIQRTQQEDSAVYLCASSLGGVSSGNTIYFGEGSWLTVV.

The gene calls are TRBV4-3 and TRBJ1-2; D is undetermined. CDR3 length equals 16 residues. Trimming left V 4 bases short and J 4 bases short, with 19 bases between. In germline, CDR1 is LGHNA, CDR2 YSLEER. CDR3 sequence reads: CASSPGLTPGGYGYTF. CDR3 DNA: TGCGCCAGCAGCCCCGGTTTGACACCGGGAGGCTATGGCTACACCTTC.

Only one count was recorded for this clone. The V call is TRBV19, the J call TRBJ1-1; TRBD1 might be the D (6 bases). The CDR3 runs to 14 residues. V dropped 7 bases and J dropped 5 bases, with 17 bases sitting between them. The germline V gene encodes CDR1 LNHDA and CDR2 SQIVND (reference sequence). The CDR3 DNA is TGTGCCAGTAAGTTCTTTGCAGGGGAAACTGAAGCTTTCTTT. Translation gives CASKFFAGETEAFF.

The rearrangement uses TRBV7-2 and TRBJ2-7, with D perhaps matching TRBD2 (6 bases). Germline V gives CDR1 SGHTA, CDR2 FQGNSA. The CDR3 consists of 14 residues. V shed 3 bases and J shed 0 bases, with 9 bases lying between them. For the CDR3, the DNA is TGTGCCAGCAGCTTTAGCGGTTACTCCTACGAGCAGTACTTC. Encoded protein: CASSFSGYSYEQYF.

The V gene is TRBV7-6, the J gene TRBJ2-7; TRBD2 agrees at 11 bases. The germline V gene encodes CDR1 SGHVS and CDR2 FNYEAQ. The CDR3 is made up of 19 amino acids. V trimming: 1 base; J trimming: 2 bases; junction bases outside the gene matches: 13. The CDR3: CASSLDGTSSGRGTYEQYF. The CDR3 DNA sequence: TGTGCCAGCAGCTTAGACGGGACTAGTAGCGGGAGGGGTACCTACGAGCAGTACTTC.

The genes are TRBV7-2 and TRBJ2-1; D is possibly TRBD2 (6 bases). The length of the CDR3 is 15 residues. Trimming removed 3 bases from V and 9 bases from J, with 18 bases in between. CDR1 and CDR2 (germline): SGHTA, FQGNSA. This chain's CDR3 is CASSFYLAEESEQFF. The DNA for the CDR3 is TGTGCCAGCAGCTTCTACTTAGCGGAGGAAAGTGAGCAGTTCTTC.

This chain connects TRBV10-2 to TRBJ1-2; tentatively, D is TRBD1 (5 bases). Between the trimmed V and J ends, which lost 8 bases and 0 bases, there was a span of 13 bases. Germline lookup yields CDR1 WSHSY and CDR2 SAAADI. CDR3 size: 14 residues. CDR3 in DNA: TGCGCCAGCGCCCGACAGCTCTCTAACTATGGCTACACCTTC. This sequence encodes CASARQLSNYGYTF.

This chain uses TRBV9 with TRBJ1-1; 7 bases match TRBD1. Per the germline V gene, CDR1 is SGDLS and CDR2 is YYNGEE. After removal of 0 bases from V and 5 bases from J, the junction contained 4 bases not matched to a gene. The CDR3 extends over 14 amino acids. Here the CDR3 reads CASSVVAGGTEAFF. The CDR3 DNA follows: TGTGCCAGCAGCGTAGTGGCAGGGGGTACTGAAGCTTTCTTT.

This chain links TRBV2 with TRBJ2-1; perhaps TRBD1 as D (6 bases). Deletions cut 6 bases from V and 0 bases from J, with 24 bases between. Germline V gene lookup returns CDR1 SNHLY and CDR2 FYNNEI. CDR3 length: 19 amino acids. The CDR3 loop is CASRGARGYQDSSYNEQFF. The CDR3 nucleotides are TGTGCCAGCAGGGGGGCGAGGGGCTATCAGGATAGCTCCTACAATGAGCAGTTCTTC.